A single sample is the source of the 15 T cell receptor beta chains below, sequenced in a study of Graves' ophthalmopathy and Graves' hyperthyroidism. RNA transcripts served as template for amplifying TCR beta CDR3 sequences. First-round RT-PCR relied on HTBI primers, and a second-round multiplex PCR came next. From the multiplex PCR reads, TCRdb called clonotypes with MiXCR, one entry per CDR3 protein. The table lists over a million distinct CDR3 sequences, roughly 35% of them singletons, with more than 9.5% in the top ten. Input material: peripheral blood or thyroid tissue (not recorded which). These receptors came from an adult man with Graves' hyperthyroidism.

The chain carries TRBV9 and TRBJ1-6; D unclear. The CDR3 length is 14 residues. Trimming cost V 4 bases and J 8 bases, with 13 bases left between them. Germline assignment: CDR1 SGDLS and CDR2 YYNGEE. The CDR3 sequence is CASSQELDDSPLHF. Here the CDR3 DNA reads TGTGCCAGCAGCCAAGAATTGGACGATTCACCCCTCCACTTT.

CDR3 DNA: TGTGCCAGCATTGGGACAGCGAACAATCAGCCCCAGCATTTT. It is translated as CASIGTANNQPQHF. The chain has TRBV6-6 and TRBJ1-5; 7 positions match TRBD1. Germline values: CDR1 MNHNY, CDR2 SVGAGI (reference sequence). Trimming cost V 7 bases and J 3 bases; bases outside gene matches: 6. The CDR3 length is 14 residues.

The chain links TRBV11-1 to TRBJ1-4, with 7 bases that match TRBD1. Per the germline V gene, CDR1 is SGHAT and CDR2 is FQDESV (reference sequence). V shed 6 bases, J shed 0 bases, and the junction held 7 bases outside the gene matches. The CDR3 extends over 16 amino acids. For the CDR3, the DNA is TGTGCCAGCAGTTGGGGACAGTGGGCAACTAATGAAAAACTGTTTTTT. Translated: CASSWGQWATNEKLFF.

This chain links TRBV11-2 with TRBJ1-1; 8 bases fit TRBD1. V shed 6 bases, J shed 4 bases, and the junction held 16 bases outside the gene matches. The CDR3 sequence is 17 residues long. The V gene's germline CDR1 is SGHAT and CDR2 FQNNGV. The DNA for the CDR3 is TGTGCCAGCAGAAGCTTAACAGGGGGTAAAAGGGTCACTGAAGCTTTCTTT. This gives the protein CASRSLTGGKRVTEAFF.

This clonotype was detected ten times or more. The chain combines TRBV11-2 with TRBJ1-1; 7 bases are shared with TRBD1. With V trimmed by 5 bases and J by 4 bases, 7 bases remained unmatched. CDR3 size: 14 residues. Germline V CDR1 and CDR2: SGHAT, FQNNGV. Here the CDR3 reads CASSTTTGSTEAFF. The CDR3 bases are TGTGCCAGCAGCACGACGACAGGGTCCACTGAAGCTTTCTTT. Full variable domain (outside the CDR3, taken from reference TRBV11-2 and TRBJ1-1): EAGVAQSPRYKIIEKRQSVAFWCNPISGHATLYWYQQILGQGPKLLIQFQNNGVVDDSQLPKDRFSAERLKGVDSTLKIQPAKLEDSAVYLCASSTTTGSTEAFFGQGTRLTVV.

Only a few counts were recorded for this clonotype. CDR3 sequence reads: CASSPGPAAGGPREQYF. The CDR3 coding sequence is TGTGCCAGCAGCCCCGGGCCGGCGGCGGGAGGGCCCCGCGAGCAGTACTTC. This chain connects TRBV7-9 to TRBJ2-7; TRBD2 matches 9 bases. The ends lost 5 bases at V and 6 bases at J; junction bases unmatched: 17. The length of the CDR3 is 17 residues. CDR1 and CDR2 from the germline V gene are SEHNR and FQNEAQ (reference sequence).

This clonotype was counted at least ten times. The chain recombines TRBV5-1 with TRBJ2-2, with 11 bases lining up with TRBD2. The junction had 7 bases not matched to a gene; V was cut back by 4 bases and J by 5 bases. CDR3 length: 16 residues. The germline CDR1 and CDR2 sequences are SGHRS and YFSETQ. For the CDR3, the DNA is TGCGCCAGCAGCCCTGCTAGCGGGAGGCGTACCGGGGAGCTGTTTTTT. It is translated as CASSPASGRRTGELFF. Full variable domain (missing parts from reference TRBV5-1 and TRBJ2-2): KAGVTQTPRYLIKTRGQQVTLSCSPISGHRSVSWYQQTPGQGLQFLFEYFSETQRNKGNFPGRFSGRQFSNSRSEMNVSTLELGDSALYLCASSPASGRRTGELFFGEGSRLTVL.

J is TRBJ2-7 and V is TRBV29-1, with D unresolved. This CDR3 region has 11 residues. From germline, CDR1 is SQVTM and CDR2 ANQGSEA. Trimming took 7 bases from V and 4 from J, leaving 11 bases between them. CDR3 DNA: TGCAGCGCTGAGGTCAAGTACGAGCAGTACTTC. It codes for CSAEVKYEQYF.

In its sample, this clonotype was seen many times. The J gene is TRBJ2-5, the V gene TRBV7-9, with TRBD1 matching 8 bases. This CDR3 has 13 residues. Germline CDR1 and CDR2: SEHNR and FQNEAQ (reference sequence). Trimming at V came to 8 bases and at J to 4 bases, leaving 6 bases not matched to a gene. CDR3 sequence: CASGQGAGETQYF. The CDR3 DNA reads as TGTGCCAGCGGGCAGGGGGCAGGAGAGACCCAGTACTTC. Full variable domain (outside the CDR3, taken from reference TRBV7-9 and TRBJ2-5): DTGVSQNPRHKITKRGQNVTFRCDPISEHNRLYWYRQTLGQGPEFLTYFQNEAQLEKSRLLSDRFSAERPKGSFSTLEIQRTEQGDSAMYLCASGQGAGETQYFGPGTRLLVL.

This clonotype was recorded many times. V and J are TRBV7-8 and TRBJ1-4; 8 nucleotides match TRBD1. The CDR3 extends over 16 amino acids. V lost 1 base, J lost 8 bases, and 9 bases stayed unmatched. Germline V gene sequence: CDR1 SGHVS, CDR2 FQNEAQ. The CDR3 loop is CASSLEGRGRWEKLFF. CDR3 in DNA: TGTGCCAGCAGCTTAGAGGGCAGGGGGCGTTGGGAAAAACTGTTTTTT.

Here the CDR3 reads CASRHAQETQYF. The DNA for the CDR3 is TGCGCCAGCAGACATGCACAAGAGACCCAGTACTTC. This rearrangement joins TRBV5-1 to TRBJ2-5, with D unresolved. V was trimmed by 5 bases and J by 2 bases, leaving 7 bases between them. There are 12 residues in the CDR3. The V gene's germline CDR1 is SGHRS and CDR2 YFSETQ.

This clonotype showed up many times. CDR3: CASSVFREKGQGVSYGYTF. The CDR3 DNA sequence: TGTGCCAGCAGTGTATTTCGGGAGAAGGGACAGGGTGTTTCGTATGGCTACACCTTC. This chain uses TRBV2 with TRBJ1-2, with 9 bases that match TRBD1. V shed 4 bases and J 5 bases; nucleotides not matched to a gene: 20. CDR1 and CDR2 from the germline V gene are SNHLY and FYNNEI. The CDR3 covers 19 residues.

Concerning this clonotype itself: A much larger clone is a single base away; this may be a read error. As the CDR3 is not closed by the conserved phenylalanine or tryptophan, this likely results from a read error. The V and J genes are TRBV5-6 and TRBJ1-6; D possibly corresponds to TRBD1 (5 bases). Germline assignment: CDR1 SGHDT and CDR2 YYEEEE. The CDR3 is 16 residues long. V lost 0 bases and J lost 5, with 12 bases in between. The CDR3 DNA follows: TGTGCCAGCAGCTTGGTTTGGCCGGGGGATAATTCACCCCTCCACTCT. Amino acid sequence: CASSLVWPGDNSPLHS.

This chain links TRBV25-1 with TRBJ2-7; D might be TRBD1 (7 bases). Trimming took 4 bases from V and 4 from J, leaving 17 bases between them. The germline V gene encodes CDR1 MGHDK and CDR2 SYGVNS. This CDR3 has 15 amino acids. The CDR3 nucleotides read TGTGCCAGCAGTGCTAGATCGACAGGGAGGTACGAGCAGTACTTC. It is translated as CASSARSTGRYEQYF.

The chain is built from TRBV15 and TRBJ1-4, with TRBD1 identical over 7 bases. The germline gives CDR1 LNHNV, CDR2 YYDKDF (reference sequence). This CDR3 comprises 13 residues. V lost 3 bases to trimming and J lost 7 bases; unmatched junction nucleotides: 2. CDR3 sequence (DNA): TGTGCCACCAGCAGGGAGGGGGCTGAAAAACTGTTTTTT. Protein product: CATSREGAEKLFF.